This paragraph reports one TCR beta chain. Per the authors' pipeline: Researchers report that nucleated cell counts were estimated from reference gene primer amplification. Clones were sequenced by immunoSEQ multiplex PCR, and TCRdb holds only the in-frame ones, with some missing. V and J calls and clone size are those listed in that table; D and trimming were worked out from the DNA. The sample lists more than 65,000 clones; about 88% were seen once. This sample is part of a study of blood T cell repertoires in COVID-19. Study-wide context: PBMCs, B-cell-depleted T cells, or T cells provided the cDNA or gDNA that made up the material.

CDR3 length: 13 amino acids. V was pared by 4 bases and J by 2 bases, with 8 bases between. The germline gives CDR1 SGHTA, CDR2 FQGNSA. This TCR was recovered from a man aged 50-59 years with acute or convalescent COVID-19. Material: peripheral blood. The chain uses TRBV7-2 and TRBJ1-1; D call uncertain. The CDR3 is CASSSARNTEAFF. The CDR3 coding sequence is TGTGCCAGCAGCTCCGCGAGAAACACTGAAGCTTTCTTT.